The clone carrying this T cell receptor (beta chain) has just a few counts. Its antigen is as yet unknown. The CDR3 sequence is 13 residues long. CDR1 is SGHNT, CDR2 YYREEE, per germline (reference sequence). V shed 4 bases, J shed 4 bases, and the junction held 2 bases outside the gene matches. With constant-segment primers, 5'RACE yielded cDNA libraries of TCR alpha and TCR beta that carried sample barcodes and UMIs. TCRdb redid the calling of the 5' RACE reads with MiXCR, one entry per CDR3 protein. The table shows 400,000 to 450,000 distinct CDR3 sequences, with about a sixth occurring only once. This record belongs to a study of T-cell memory formation after mild COVID-19. Turning to the study itself: In these data, TCR clusters were largely donor specific. The study, taken as a whole, reports: Several responding clones turned up in pre-infection memory, indicating that cross-reactive memory may have taken part. Most CD4+ clones that shrank were in CM and EM, while CD8+ ones turned up in EMRA.

The clonotype comes from a young man who had mild COVID-19 (a few samples of this study predate the infection). Cell type and time point are not known. The rearrangement uses TRBV5-4 and TRBJ2-1; 7 nucleotides line up with TRBD1. Sequencing was carried out using PBMCs or a T cell subset sorted from them (not recorded which). CDR3 bases: TGTGCCAGCAGCCAGGGACAGTACAATGAGCAGTTCTTC. Its protein product is CASSQGQYNEQFF.